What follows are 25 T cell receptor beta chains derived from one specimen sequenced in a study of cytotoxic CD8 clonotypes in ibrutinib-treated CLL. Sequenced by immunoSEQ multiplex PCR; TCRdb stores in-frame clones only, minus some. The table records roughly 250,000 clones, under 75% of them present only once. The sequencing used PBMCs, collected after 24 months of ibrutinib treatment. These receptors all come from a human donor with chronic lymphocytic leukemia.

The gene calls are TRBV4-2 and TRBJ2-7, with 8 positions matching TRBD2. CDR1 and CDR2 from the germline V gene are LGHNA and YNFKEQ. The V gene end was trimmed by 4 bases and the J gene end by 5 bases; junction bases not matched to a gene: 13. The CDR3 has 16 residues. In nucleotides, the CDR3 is TGTGCCAGCAGCCCCAAGGAAGCGGGAGTTTTCGACGAGCAGTACTTC. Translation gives CASSPKEAGVFDEQYF.

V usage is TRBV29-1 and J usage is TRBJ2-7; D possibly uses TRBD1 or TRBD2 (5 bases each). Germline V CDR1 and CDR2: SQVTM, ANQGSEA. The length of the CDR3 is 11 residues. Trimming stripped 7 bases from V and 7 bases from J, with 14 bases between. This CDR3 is CSALGDWEQYF. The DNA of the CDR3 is TGCAGCGCCCTGGGGGATTGGGAGCAGTACTTC.

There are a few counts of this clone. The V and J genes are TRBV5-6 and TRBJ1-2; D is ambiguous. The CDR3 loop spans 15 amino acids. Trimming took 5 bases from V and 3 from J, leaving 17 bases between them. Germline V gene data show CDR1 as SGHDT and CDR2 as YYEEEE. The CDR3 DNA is TGTGCCAGCAGTTCCTTTAGACCGACTGACTATGGCTACACCTTC. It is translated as CASSSFRPTDYGYTF. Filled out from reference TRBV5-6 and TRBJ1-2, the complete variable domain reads DAGVTQSPTHLIKTRGQQVTLRCSPKSGHDTVSWYQQALGQGPQFIFQYYEEEERQRGNFPDRFSGHQFPNYSSELNVNALLLGDSALYLCASSSFRPTDYGYTFGSGTRLTVV.

The CDR3 sequence is CASSLSNQPQHF. DNA for the CDR3: TGTGCCAGCAGCTTAAGCAATCAGCCCCAGCATTTT. The gene calls are TRBV7-9 and TRBJ1-5; the D is unclear. V was shortened by 2 bases and J by 1 base, with 0 bases between the two germline ends. The germline gives CDR1 SEHNR, CDR2 FQNEAQ (reference sequence). CDR3 length: 12 residues.

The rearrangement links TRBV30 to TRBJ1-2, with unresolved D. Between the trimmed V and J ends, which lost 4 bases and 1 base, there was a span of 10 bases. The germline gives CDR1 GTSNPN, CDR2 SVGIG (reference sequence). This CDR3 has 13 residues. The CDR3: CAWNLGLNYGYTF. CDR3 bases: TGTGCCTGGAACCTCGGACTTAACTATGGCTACACCTTC.

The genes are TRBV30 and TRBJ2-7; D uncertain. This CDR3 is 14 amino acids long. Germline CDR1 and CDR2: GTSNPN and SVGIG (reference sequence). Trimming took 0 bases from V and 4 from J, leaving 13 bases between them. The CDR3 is CAWSVLAGEYEQYF. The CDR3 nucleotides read TGTGCCTGGAGTGTACTGGCCGGAGAGTACGAGCAGTACTTC. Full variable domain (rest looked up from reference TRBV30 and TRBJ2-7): SQTIHQWPATLVQPVGSPLSLECTVEGTSNPNLYWYRQAAGRGLQLLFYSVGIGQISSEVPQNLSASRPQDRQFILSSKKLLLSDSGFYLCAWSVLAGEYEQYFGPGTRLTVT.

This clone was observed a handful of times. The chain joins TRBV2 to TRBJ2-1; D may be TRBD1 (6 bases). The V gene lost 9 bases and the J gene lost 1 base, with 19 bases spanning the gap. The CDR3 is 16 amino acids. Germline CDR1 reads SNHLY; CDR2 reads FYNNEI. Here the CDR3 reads CASEGRGIHSYNEQFF. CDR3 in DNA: TGTGCCAGTGAGGGCAGGGGCATACATTCCTACAATGAGCAGTTCTTC.

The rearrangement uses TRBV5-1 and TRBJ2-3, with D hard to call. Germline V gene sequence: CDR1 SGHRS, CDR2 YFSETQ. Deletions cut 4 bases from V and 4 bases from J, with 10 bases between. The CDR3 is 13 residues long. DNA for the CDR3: TGCGCCAGCAGCCCACAGTTCGCAGATACGCAGTATTTT. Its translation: CASSPQFADTQYF.

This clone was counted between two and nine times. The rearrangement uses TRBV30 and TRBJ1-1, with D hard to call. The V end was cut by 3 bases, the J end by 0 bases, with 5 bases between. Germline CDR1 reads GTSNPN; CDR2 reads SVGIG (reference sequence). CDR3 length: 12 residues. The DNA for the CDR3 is TGTGCCTGGAGGGCCCTGAACACTGAAGCTTTCTTT. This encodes CAWRALNTEAFF.

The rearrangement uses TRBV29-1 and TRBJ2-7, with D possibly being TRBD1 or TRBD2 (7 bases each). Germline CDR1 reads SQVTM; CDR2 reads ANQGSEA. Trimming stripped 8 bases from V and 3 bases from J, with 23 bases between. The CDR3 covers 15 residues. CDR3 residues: CSTTVGGGTHYEQYF. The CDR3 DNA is TGCAGCACCACAGTGGGAGGGGGCACACACTACGAGCAGTACTTC.

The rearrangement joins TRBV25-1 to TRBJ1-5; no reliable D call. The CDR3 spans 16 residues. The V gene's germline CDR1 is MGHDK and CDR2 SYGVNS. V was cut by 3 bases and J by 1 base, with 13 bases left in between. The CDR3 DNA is TGTGCCAGCAGTGACTTTCTTTTGGGGAGCAATCAGCCCCAGCATTTT. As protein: CASSDFLLGSNQPQHF.

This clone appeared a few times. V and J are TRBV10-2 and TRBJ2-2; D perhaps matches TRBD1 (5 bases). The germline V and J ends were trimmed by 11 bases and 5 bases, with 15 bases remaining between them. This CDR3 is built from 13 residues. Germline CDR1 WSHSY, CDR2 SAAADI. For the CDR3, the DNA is TGCGCCTCCTCAATCAGGGCAACCGGGGAGCTGTTTTTT. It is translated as CASSIRATGELFF.

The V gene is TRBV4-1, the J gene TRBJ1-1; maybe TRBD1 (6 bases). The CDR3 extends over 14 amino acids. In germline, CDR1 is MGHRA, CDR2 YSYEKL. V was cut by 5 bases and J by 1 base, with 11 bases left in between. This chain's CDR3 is CASSVQQGNTEAFF. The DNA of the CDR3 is TGCGCCAGCAGCGTCCAACAGGGGAACACTGAAGCTTTCTTT.

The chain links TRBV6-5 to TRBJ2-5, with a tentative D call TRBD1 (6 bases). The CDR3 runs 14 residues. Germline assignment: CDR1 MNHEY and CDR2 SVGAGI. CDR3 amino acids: CAIRKGQGSETQYF. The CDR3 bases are TGTGCTATCCGGAAGGGGCAGGGGAGTGAGACCCAGTACTTC.

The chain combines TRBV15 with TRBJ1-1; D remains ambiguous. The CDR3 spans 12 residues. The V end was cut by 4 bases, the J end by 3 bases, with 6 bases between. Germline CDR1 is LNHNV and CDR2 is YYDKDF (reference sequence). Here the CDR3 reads CATSNGYTEAFF. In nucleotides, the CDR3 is TGTGCCACCAGCAACGGCTACACTGAAGCTTTCTTT.

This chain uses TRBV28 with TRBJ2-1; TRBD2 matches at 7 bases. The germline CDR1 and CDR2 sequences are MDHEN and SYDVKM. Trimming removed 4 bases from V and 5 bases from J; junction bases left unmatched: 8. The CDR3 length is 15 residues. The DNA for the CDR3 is TGTGCCAGCAGTTCATGGGGGGAGGGGAACAATGAGCAGTTCTTC. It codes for CASSSWGEGNNEQFF.

The CDR3, as DNA: TGCGCCAGCAGCGACCCTCCCGGGACAGGGTATAACACCGGGGAGCTGTTTTTT. It translates to CASSDPPGTGYNTGELFF. This chain joins TRBV5-1 and TRBJ2-2; 9 bases align to TRBD1. Germline-derived CDR1 and CDR2 are SGHRS and YFSETQ. V dropped 4 bases and J dropped 2; count of bases not matched to a gene: 12. The CDR3 contains 18 residues.

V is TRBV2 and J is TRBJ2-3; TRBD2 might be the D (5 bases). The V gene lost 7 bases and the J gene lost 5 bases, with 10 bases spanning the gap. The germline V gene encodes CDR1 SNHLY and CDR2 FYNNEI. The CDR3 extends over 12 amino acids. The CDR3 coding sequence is TGTGCCAGCAAAGCCGAGGGAGATACGCAGTATTTT. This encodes CASKAEGDTQYF.

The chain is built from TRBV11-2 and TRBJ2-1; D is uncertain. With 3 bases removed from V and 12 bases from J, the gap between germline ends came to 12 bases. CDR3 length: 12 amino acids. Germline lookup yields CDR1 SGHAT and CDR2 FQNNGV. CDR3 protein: CASSFGLSWQFF. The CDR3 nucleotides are TGTGCCAGCAGCTTTGGATTGAGTTGGCAGTTCTTC.

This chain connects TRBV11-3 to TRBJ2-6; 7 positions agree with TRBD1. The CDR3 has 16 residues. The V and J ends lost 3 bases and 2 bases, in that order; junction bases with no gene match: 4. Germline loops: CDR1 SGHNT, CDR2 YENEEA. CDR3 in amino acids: CASSFNRGTGANVLTF. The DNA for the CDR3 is TGTGCCAGCAGCTTCAACAGGGGAACTGGGGCCAACGTCCTGACTTTC.

In nucleotides, the CDR3 is TGCGCCAGCAGTGGTACGGGCTACGAGCAGTACTTC. Its protein product is CASSGTGYEQYF. V usage is TRBV10-1 and J usage is TRBJ2-7; no definite D call. The CDR3 loop spans 12 amino acids. Germline V CDR1 and CDR2: WNHNN, SYGVQD (reference sequence). The ends were cut back, 4 bases at V and 3 bases at J, with 7 bases in the middle.

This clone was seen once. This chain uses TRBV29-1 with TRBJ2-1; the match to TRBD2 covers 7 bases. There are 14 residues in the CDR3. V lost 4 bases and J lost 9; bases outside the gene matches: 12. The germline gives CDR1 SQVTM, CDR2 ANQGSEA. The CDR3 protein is CSVGGGGSYREQFF. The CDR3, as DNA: TGCAGCGTTGGGGGGGGAGGATCTTATCGTGAGCAGTTCTTC.

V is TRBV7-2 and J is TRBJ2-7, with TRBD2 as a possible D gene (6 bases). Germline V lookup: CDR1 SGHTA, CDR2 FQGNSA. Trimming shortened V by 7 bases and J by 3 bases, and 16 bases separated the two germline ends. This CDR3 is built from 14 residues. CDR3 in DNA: TGTGCCAGCACCCTTAGTGAGCGGGTCTACGAGCAGTACTTC. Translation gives CASTLSERVYEQYF.

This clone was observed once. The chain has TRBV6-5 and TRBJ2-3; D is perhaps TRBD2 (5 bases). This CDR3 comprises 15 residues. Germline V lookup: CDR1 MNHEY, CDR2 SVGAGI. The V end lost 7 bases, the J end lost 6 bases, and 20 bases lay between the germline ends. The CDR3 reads CASTLGGGGGDTQYF. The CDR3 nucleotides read TGTGCCAGCACCTTAGGAGGTGGAGGCGGGGATACGCAGTATTTT.

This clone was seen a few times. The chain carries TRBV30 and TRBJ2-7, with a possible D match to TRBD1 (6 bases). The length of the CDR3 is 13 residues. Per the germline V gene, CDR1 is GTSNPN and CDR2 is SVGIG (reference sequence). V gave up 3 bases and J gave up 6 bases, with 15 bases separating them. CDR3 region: CAWSRQVISEQYF. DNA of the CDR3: TGTGCCTGGAGCCGACAGGTTATCTCCGAGCAGTACTTC.